These T cell receptor beta chains were read from a single sample in a study of blood T cell repertoires in COVID-19. The repertoire was sequenced with immunoSEQ multiplex PCR; TCRdb's copy has only in-frame clones and lacks some. The sample shows about 100,000 clones, 65% to 90% of them seen only once. The sequencing input was PBMCs or T cells enriched from blood (not recorded which). These receptors were collected from a woman between 50 and 59 years old who had recovered from COVID-19. CDR3s include the opening cysteine and the closing phenylalanine or tryptophan. The order of the fields is J gene, clone size, V gene, D gene, CDR3 DNA, CDR3 protein. A D gene is named only where the DNA matches it firmly. Part of the rows lack a size; the others show once, few, many or a class for expanded clones.

J: TRBJ1-1
size: few
V: TRBV3-1/TRBV3-2
D: TRBD1
DNA: TGTGCCAGCAACCATCAGGGGGCGCTCACTGAAGCTTTCTTT
CDR3: CASNHQGALTEAFF

J: TRBJ1-1
size: .
V: TRBV6-5
D: .
DNA: TGTGCCAGCAGAAGGACAGTGGAGGAGAAGGCTTTCTTT
CDR3: CASRRTVEEKAFF

J: TRBJ2-7
size: .
V: TRBV6-4
D: .
DNA: TGTGCCAGAGTCGGGACCGGGGGGCCGCCCTACGAGCAGTACTTC
CDR3: CARVGTGGPPYEQYF

J: TRBJ2-7
size: .
V: TRBV6-5
D: TRBD2
DNA: TGTGCCAGCAGTCCCGGGACTAGTACCTACGAGCAGTACTTC
CDR3: CASSPGTSTYEQYF

J: TRBJ2-2
size: .
V: TRBV28
D: .
DNA: TGTGCCAGCAGCCCCACAGGGTTGAACACCGGGGAGCTGTTTTTT
CDR3: CASSPTGLNTGELFF

J: TRBJ2-7
size: .
V: TRBV5-1
D: .
DNA: TGCGCCAGCAGCTTGGAAGGAGGGCGGGAGCAGTACTTC
CDR3: CASSLEGGREQYF

J: TRBJ1-6
size: once
V: TRBV5-8
D: .
DNA: TGTGCCAGCAGCTTGGTGGGCACGGGGAATTCACCCCTCCACTTT
CDR3: CASSLVGTGNSPLHF

J: TRBJ1-5
size: .
V: TRBV28
D: .
DNA: TGTGCCAGCAGTTGGGGGGTCAATCAGCCCCAGCATTTT
CDR3: CASSWGVNQPQHF

J: TRBJ1-5
size: .
V: TRBV30
D: .
DNA: TGTGCCTGGAGCCGGGCAGGGGAAAATCAGCCCCAGCATTTT
CDR3: CAWSRAGENQPQHF

J: TRBJ2-3
size: .
V: TRBV11-2
D: TRBD2
DNA: TGTGCCAGCAGCCCCCGAAAACTAGCGGGAGGGCCTAATACGCAGTATTTT
CDR3: CASSPRKLAGGPNTQYF

J: TRBJ2-3
size: once
V: TRBV28
D: TRBD2
DNA: TGTGCCAGCAGTTTCGGGACTAGCGGGCCAGATACGCAGTATTTT
CDR3: CASSFGTSGPDTQYF

J: TRBJ2-7
size: .
V: TRBV2
D: TRBD2
DNA: TGTGCCAGCAGTCGATTGACTAGCGGACCCTACGAGCAGTACTTC
CDR3: CASSRLTSGPYEQYF

J: TRBJ2-2
size: .
V: TRBV27
D: TRBD2
DNA: TGTGCCAGCAGATATACCCTTTCCGGGGGGGCCGGGGAGCTGTTTTTT
CDR3: CASRYTLSGGAGELFF

J: TRBJ2-3
size: .
V: TRBV7-8
D: TRBD2
DNA: TGTGCCAGCAGCTCGGGACTAGCGGGGGCCCGATTCACAGATACGCAGTATTTT
CDR3: CASSSGLAGARFTDTQYF

J: TRBJ1-3
size: .
V: TRBV19
D: .
DNA: TGTGCCAGTAGCCCACTCCGGACAGCCTCGGTATCGTCCTCTGGAAACACCATATATTTT
CDR3: CASSPLRTASVSSSGNTIYF

J: TRBJ1-5
size: .
V: TRBV19
D: .
DNA: TGTGCCAGTAGTACGAGGCAGAGCAATCAGCCCCAGCATTTT
CDR3: CASSTRQSNQPQHF

J: TRBJ1-6
size: .
V: TRBV9
D: TRBD1
DNA: TGTGCCAGCAGCGCGGGACAGGAAAATTCACCCCTCCACTTT
CDR3: CASSAGQENSPLHF

J: TRBJ2-3
size: .
V: TRBV5-4
D: TRBD2
DNA: TGTGCCAGCACTTTGGGGCTAGCGGGAGTAGATACGCAGTATTTT
CDR3: CASTLGLAGVDTQYF

J: TRBJ2-3
size: .
V: TRBV29-1
D: .
DNA: TGCAGCGCGACGAGGGCTACCACAGATACGCAGTATTTT
CDR3: CSATRATTDTQYF

J: TRBJ1-5
size: .
V: TRBV7-2
D: .
DNA: TGTGCCAGCAGCCCCCCCTCGGGTTTCAATCAGCCCCAGCATTTT
CDR3: CASSPPSGFNQPQHF

J: TRBJ1-1
size: .
V: TRBV19
D: TRBD1
DNA: TGTGCCAGTAGTTTAACAGGGGTCGCCCCTTTGGGGACTGAAGCTTTCTTT
CDR3: CASSLTGVAPLGTEAFF

J: TRBJ2-5
size: .
V: TRBV11-1
D: .
DNA: TGTGCCAGCAGCTTCCCAGTCGAAGAGACCCAGTACTTC
CDR3: CASSFPVEETQYF

J: TRBJ1-6
size: .
V: TRBV6-4
D: .
DNA: TGTGCCAGCAGGACCCACGGGGGGGACTATAATTCACCCCTCCACTTT
CDR3: CASRTHGGDYNSPLHF

J: TRBJ2-1
size: .
V: TRBV7-8
D: TRBD2
DNA: TGTGCCAGCAGCTCGCTAGCGGGGGACTACAATGAGCAGTTCTTC
CDR3: CASSSLAGDYNEQFF

J: TRBJ1-1
size: .
V: TRBV10-3
D: .
DNA: TGTGCCACCGCCTCCACTACAGGCTCGAACACTGAAGCTTTCTTT
CDR3: CATASTTGSNTEAFF

J: TRBJ2-1
size: .
V: TRBV5-4
D: TRBD2
DNA: TGTGCCAGCAGCCCGCGGGGACTAGCGAGCTACAATGAGCAGTTCTTC
CDR3: CASSPRGLASYNEQFF

J: TRBJ2-3
size: .
V: TRBV7-3
D: .
DNA: TGTGCCAGCAGCTCCGGGGAGTTCACAGATACGCAGTATTTT
CDR3: CASSSGEFTDTQYF

J: TRBJ2-7
size: .
V: TRBV9
D: .
DNA: TGTGCCAGCAGCGTAGATTCCCCCGGGGGGCCCCATTACCCCTACGAGCAGTACTTC
CDR3: CASSVDSPGGPHYPYEQYF

J: TRBJ2-7
size: few
V: TRBV9
D: .
DNA: TGTGCCAGCAGCGTCGAGGGAACCCAAAACGAGCAGTACTTC
CDR3: CASSVEGTQNEQYF

J: TRBJ1-2
size: .
V: TRBV10-3
D: .
DNA: TGTGCCATCAGTGAAGGGGCCTCTAACTATGGCTACACCTTC
CDR3: CAISEGASNYGYTF

J: TRBJ1-1
size: few
V: TRBV28
D: .
DNA: TGTGCCAGCATCTCGTATGTGAACACTGAAGCTTTCTTT
CDR3: CASISYVNTEAFF

J: TRBJ2-7
size: .
V: TRBV27
D: TRBD2
DNA: TGTGCCAGCACCTCAATGAGGGGAGGTAGCGGGAGAGGGCACGAGCAGTACTTC
CDR3: CASTSMRGGSGRGHEQYF

J: TRBJ2-7
size: .
V: TRBV9
D: TRBD2
DNA: TGTGCCAGCAGCCCCGGGACTAGCGGGGGCGAGCAGTACTTC
CDR3: CASSPGTSGGEQYF